Following are 24 T cell receptor beta chains from one sample sequenced in a study of human T cells and chemical hapten exposure. The time point: pre-sensitization, week 0. The sample's treatment: therapeutic diphenylcyclopropenone sensitization with weekly scalp DPC. TCRdb reprocessed the RACE reads via MiXCR and lists one record per CDR3 protein. Of approximately 370,000 distinct CDR3 sequences in the sample, about 5% were seen once. The sequencing used whole blood, collected in connection with sensitization to the hapten diphenylcyclopropenone (DPC). The receptors were sampled from a woman between 18 and 30 years old with alopecia areata. Some clones in this sample may be carry-over from other donors' samples.

The V call is TRBV5-1, the J call TRBJ2-1; D not certain. V was clipped by 4 bases and J by 5 bases, with 7 bases between them. Germline V lookup: CDR1 SGHRS, CDR2 YFSETQ. This CDR3 region has 12 residues. The CDR3, as DNA: TGCGCCAGCAGCCAAGGAAACAATGAGCAGTTCTTC. Its protein is CASSQGNNEQFF. The variable domain in full, completed from reference TRBV5-1 and TRBJ2-1, reads KAGVTQTPRYLIKTRGQQVTLSCSPISGHRSVSWYQQTPGQGLQFLFEYFSETQRNKGNFPGRFSGRQFSNSRSEMNVSTLELGDSALYLCASSQGNNEQFFGPGTRLTVL.

This clonotype appeared many times. This chain connects TRBV7-2 to TRBJ1-4; TRBD1 aligns across 8 bases. The CDR3 has 17 amino acids. V dropped 2 bases and J dropped 1; count of bases not matched to a gene: 6. Germline lookup yields CDR1 SGHTA and CDR2 FQGNSA. The CDR3 nucleotides are TGTGCCAGCAGCTTACTACGTGGACAGGGAACTAATGAAAAACTGTTTTTT. This codes for CASSLLRGQGTNEKLFF.

This clonotype has just a few counts. The J gene is TRBJ2-2, the V gene TRBV29-1; possible D gene TRBD1, 6 bases. The V gene's germline CDR1 is SQVTM and CDR2 ANQGSEA. CDR3 size: 14 residues. The CDR3 nucleotides are TGCCTAGGATCGGGACATACGAACACCGGGGAGCTGTTTTTT. Protein: CLGSGHTNTGELFF.

In the case of this clonotype: Since a much larger clone is just one base distant, this may be a read error. V gene TRBV20-1 combines with J gene TRBJ1-2; perhaps TRBD1 as D (6 bases). CDR1 and CDR2 (germline): DFQATT, SNEGSKA (reference sequence). The ends were cut back, 6 bases at V and 10 bases at J, with 21 bases in the middle. CDR3 length: 13 amino acids. This CDR3 reads CSAHTTGYFAYTF. DNA of the CDR3: TGCAGTGCCCACACCACAGGGTACTTTGCCTACACCTTC.

This clonotype was seen a handful of times. This CDR3 is CASSLALYEQYF. CDR3 bases: TGTGCCAGCAGCTTGGCTCTCTACGAGCAGTACTTC. V and J are TRBV5-5 and TRBJ2-7; D is uncertain. This CDR3 is 12 amino acids long. V lost 0 bases to trimming and J lost 3 bases, with 4 bases between them. Per germline, CDR1 SGHKS and CDR2 YYEKEE (reference sequence). Full variable domain (rest looked up from reference TRBV5-5 and TRBJ2-7): DAGVTQSPTHLIKTRGQQVTLRCSPISGHKSVSWYQQVLGQGPQFIFQYYEKEERGRGNFPDRFSARQFPNYSSELNVNALLLGDSALYLCASSLALYEQYFGPGTRLTVT.

About this clonotype itself: This may arise from a read error, as a much more abundant clone is one base away. This rearrangement joins TRBV4-3 to TRBJ2-3; TRBD2 matches at 8 bases. The CDR3 runs 16 residues. Germline V gene data show CDR1 as LGHNA and CDR2 as YSLEER. Trimming removed 5 bases from V and 2 bases from J; junction bases left unmatched: 9. As DNA, the CDR3 is TGCGCCAGCAGCTCATGCGAACTAGCGGACACAGATACGCAGTATTTT. Translating gives CASSSCELADTDTQYF.

This clonotype appeared many times. This sequence joins TRBV24-1 and TRBJ2-4; 9 bases align to TRBD1. CDR3 length: 15 amino acids. Germline V gene lookup returns CDR1 KGHDR and CDR2 SFDVKD. Trimming took 7 bases from V and 1 from J; bases not matched to a gene: 4. In DNA, the CDR3 is TGTGCCACCAGACAGGGGGCGTTGGCCAAAAACATTCAGTACTTC. Protein: CATRQGALAKNIQYF.

The chain uses TRBV27 and TRBJ1-1; D gene unclear. Germline CDR1 MNHEY, CDR2 SMNVEV (reference sequence). The CDR3 is 13 residues long. V lost 2 bases and J lost 4, with 8 bases in between. The CDR3 bases are TGTGCCAGCAGTTTAAACAGATTCACTGAAGCTTTCTTT. Encoded protein: CASSLNRFTEAFF.

This clonotype has only a few counts. CDR3 sequence: CASSPYRVYNEQFF. The CDR3 DNA reads as TGTGCCAGCAGCCCTTACAGGGTTTACAATGAGCAGTTCTTC. V is TRBV12-3 or TRBV12-4 and J is TRBJ2-1, with D tentatively TRBD1 (6 bases). V dropped 6 bases and J dropped 4 bases, with 13 bases sitting between them. CDR3 size: 14 residues.

The chain employs TRBV7-9 and TRBJ2-2; D gene unclear. Per germline, CDR1 SEHNR and CDR2 FQNEAQ (reference sequence). The CDR3 is 12 amino acids. The germline V and J ends were trimmed by 4 bases and 6 bases, with 6 bases remaining between them. The CDR3 spells CASSSEAGELFF. For the CDR3, the DNA is TGTGCCAGCAGCTCCGAGGCCGGGGAGCTGTTTTTT.

This clonotype was recorded at least ten times. The chain links TRBV29-1 to TRBJ1-1; perhaps TRBD1 as D (5 bases). The germline CDR1 and CDR2 sequences are SQVTM and ANQGSEA. CDR3 length equals 11 residues. V lost 4 bases to trimming and J lost 11 bases, with 14 bases between them. The CDR3 loop is CSVAALGVAFF. CDR3 nucleotide sequence: TGCAGCGTTGCGGCGTTGGGGGTTGCTTTCTTT.

The sample holds many counts of this clonotype. The chain carries TRBV3-1 and TRBJ2-3, with D maybe TRBD1 (6 bases). This CDR3 has 17 residues. Germline values: CDR1 LGHDT, CDR2 YNNKEL (reference sequence). The V end lost 0 bases, the J end lost 2 bases, and 15 bases lay between the germline ends. The CDR3 DNA is TGTGCCAGCAGCCAAGATTTCAGGGGCAGGTTCACAGATACGCAGTATTTT. It yields the protein CASSQDFRGRFTDTQYF.

This clonotype was observed a handful of times. This rearrangement joins TRBV7-9 to TRBJ2-1; 8 bases agree with TRBD2. The V gene end was trimmed by 0 bases and the J gene end by 5 bases; junction bases not matched to a gene: 6. The CDR3 length is 16 residues. The V gene's germline CDR1 is SEHNR and CDR2 FQNEAQ (reference sequence). This CDR3 is CASSLAQRGPHNEQFF. CDR3 DNA sequence: TGTGCCAGCAGCTTAGCACAGCGGGGGCCCCACAATGAGCAGTTCTTC. The full variable domain, its missing parts supplied by reference TRBV7-9 and TRBJ2-1, is DTGVSQNPRHKITKRGQNVTFRCDPISEHNRLYWYRQTLGQGPEFLTYFQNEAQLEKSRLLSDRFSAERPKGSFSTLEIQRTEQGDSAMYLCASSLAQRGPHNEQFFGPGTRLTVL.

The table lists this clonotype with many counts. The rearrangement joins TRBV28 to TRBJ1-6; tentatively, D is TRBD1 (6 bases). The CDR3 loop spans 14 amino acids. V dropped 3 bases and J dropped 8 bases, with 11 bases sitting between them. Germline-derived CDR1 and CDR2 are MDHEN and SYDVKM. The CDR3 region is CASSLAQGYSPLHF. CDR3 DNA sequence: TGTGCCAGCAGTTTGGCTCAGGGGTATTCACCCCTCCACTTT.

In its sample, this clonotype was seen many times. The J gene is TRBJ2-3, the V gene TRBV5-1, with a tentative D call TRBD2 (6 bases). Germline-derived CDR1 and CDR2 are SGHRS and YFSETQ. V lost 4 bases and J 2 bases, leaving 17 bases between the germline ends. The CDR3 runs 16 residues. The CDR3 protein is CASSIAAGPTTDTQYF. The CDR3 coding sequence is TGCGCCAGCAGCATCGCGGCGGGGCCTACCACAGATACGCAGTATTTT. The entire variable domain, with the rest obtained from reference TRBV5-1 and TRBJ2-3, is as follows: KAGVTQTPRYLIKTRGQQVTLSCSPISGHRSVSWYQQTPGQGLQFLFEYFSETQRNKGNFPGRFSGRQFSNSRSEMNVSTLELGDSALYLCASSIAAGPTTDTQYFGPGTRLTVL.

This clonotype was counted ten times or more. The chain joins TRBV11-2 to TRBJ2-5; D is perhaps TRBD1 (5 bases). With 3 bases removed from V and 4 bases from J, the gap between germline ends came to 9 bases. CDR1 and CDR2 (germline): SGHAT, FQNNGV. The CDR3 runs to 13 residues. CDR3 loop: CASSFGTGETQYF. The CDR3 nucleotides are TGTGCCAGCAGCTTTGGCACAGGAGAGACCCAGTACTTC.

This clonotype was found many times. This sequence joins TRBV5-1 and TRBJ2-3; tentatively, D is TRBD1 or TRBD2 (5 bases each). Trimming took 3 bases from V and 2 from J, leaving 7 bases between them. CDR1 and CDR2 from the germline V gene are SGHRS and YFSETQ. CDR3 length: 13 amino acids. DNA of the CDR3: TGCGCCAGCAGCTGGGACCCCACAGATACGCAGTATTTT. It codes for CASSWDPTDTQYF.

The table lists this clonotype with a few counts. This chain connects TRBV7-9 to TRBJ1-5; D not certain. Germline values: CDR1 SEHNR, CDR2 FQNEAQ (reference sequence). The CDR3 sequence is 15 residues long. Trimming cost V 3 bases and J 0 bases, with 9 bases left between them. CDR3 sequence reads: CASSFSGGSNQPQHF. The CDR3 nucleotides read TGTGCCAGCAGCTTTTCGGGCGGTAGCAATCAGCCCCAGCATTTT.

This clonotype has a handful of counts. The chain recombines TRBV3-1 with TRBJ2-5, with 12 bases matching TRBD2. Germline trimming cut 2 bases from V and 5 bases from J; bases unmatched to any gene: 3. Germline CDR1 is LGHDT and CDR2 is YNNKEL (reference sequence). This CDR3 is built from 15 residues. In nucleotides, the CDR3 is TGTGCCAGCAGCCAACGGACTAGCGGGGTTGAGACCCAGTACTTC. Its protein is CASSQRTSGVETQYF.

This clonotype was seen a handful of times. The chain uses TRBV18 and TRBJ2-3, with 7 bases fitting TRBD1. Trimming cost V 3 bases and J 4 bases; bases outside gene matches: 4. In germline, CDR1 is KGHSH, CDR2 LQKENI. The CDR3 runs to 14 residues. The CDR3 loop reads CASSPTGRPDTQYF. In DNA form, the CDR3 reads TGTGCCAGCTCACCGACAGGGCGCCCAGATACGCAGTATTTT.

The chain employs TRBV27 and TRBJ2-1; TRBD2 matches at 14 bases. The CDR3 covers 17 residues. Germline CDR1 MNHEY, CDR2 SMNVEV (reference sequence). V lost 6 bases, J lost 8 bases, and 12 bases stayed unmatched. This chain's CDR3 is CASSYLPGLAGVHEQFF. CDR3 bases: TGTGCCAGCAGCTACTTACCGGGACTAGCGGGGGTACATGAGCAGTTCTTC.

This clonotype was observed at least ten times. The chain uses TRBV7-3 and TRBJ2-3, with 9 bases lining up with TRBD2. Germline CDR1 reads SGHTA; CDR2 reads FQGTGA. The CDR3 runs 18 residues. Trimming cost V 2 bases and J 6 bases; bases outside gene matches: 15. CDR3 amino acids: CASSLGNSGGHLGDTQYF. DNA of the CDR3: TGTGCCAGCAGCTTAGGGAATAGCGGGGGCCACTTAGGGGATACGCAGTATTTT.

This clonotype was detected many times. The V and J genes are TRBV4-3 and TRBJ2-3; the D is unclear. This CDR3 has 13 residues. V lost 0 bases and J 5 bases, leaving 6 bases between the germline ends. Germline V CDR1 and CDR2: LGHNA, YSLEER. The DNA for the CDR3 is TGCGCCAGCAGCCAAGATCGCGGAGATACGCAGTATTTT. This gives the protein CASSQDRGDTQYF.

The table lists this clonotype with many counts. This sequence joins TRBV7-2 and TRBJ1-5; 7 nucleotides match TRBD1. Unmatched junction bases numbered 9, after V lost 6 bases and J lost 7 bases. The CDR3 covers 14 residues. In germline, CDR1 is SGHTA, CDR2 FQGNSA. CDR3 protein: CASSYRGEGQPQHF. CDR3 nucleotide sequence: TGTGCCAGCAGTTACAGGGGTGAGGGCCAGCCCCAGCATTTT.